This T cell receptor (beta chain) was sequenced for a study of monozygotic twins with inflammatory bowel disease. General study points: Especially with disease activity, IBD patients had fewer clonotypes in common with others than healthy twins did. No separation of different T cell subtypes was possible. In these data, no single strong IBD-associated signal or clonotype received support.

Molecular identifiers with 6-nucleotide sample barcodes were added during cDNA synthesis via template switching. TCRdb reprocessed the 5' RACE reads and stores each CDR3 protein as one record, lacking DNA. The listing records roughly 330,000 distinct CDR3 sequences. With regard to this clonotype: The antigen is undetermined.

CDR3 length: 14 residues. Germline CDR1 and CDR2: DFQATT and SNEGSKA (reference sequence). The sequenced material came from blood. J is TRBJ2-5 and V is TRBV20-1; TCRdb selects TRBD2, and the lack of DNA leaves this call unchecked. The clonotype originates from a human donor with ulcerative colitis or Crohn's disease, or a healthy co-twin of an affected twin (not recorded which). CDR3 protein: CSARAGGSQETQYF.